A selection of T cell receptor beta chains follows, all from one sample in a study of cytomegalovirus exposure and HLA in healthy donors. TCRdb's table, derived via immunoSEQ multiplex PCR, lists solely in-frame clones and lacks some. The repertoire table contains about 58,000 clones. Material: PBMCs. These receptor sequences come from a woman under 30 in good health and CMV-seronegative. Both conserved end residues are part of each CDR3. D genes are given only for firm matches.

TRBJ2-1 | TRBV7-3 | TRBD2 | TGTGCCAGCAGCCCACTAGCGGGAGGGCCGGATGAGCAGTTCTTC | CASSPLAGGPDEQFF
TRBJ1-2 | TRBV5-5 | - | TGTGCCAGCAGCTCCCGAGGCTTGTATGGCTACACCTTC | CASSSRGLYGYTF
TRBJ2-1 | TRBV5-1 | - | TGCGCCAGCAGCTCACAGGGCAGTGAGCAGTTCTTC | CASSSQGSEQFF
TRBJ1-2 | TRBV6-5 | - | TGTGCCAGCAGTTACGGCAGGGCTAACTATGGCTACACCTTC | CASSYGRANYGYTF
TRBJ1-2 | TRBV11-3 | TRBD1 | TGTGCCAGCAGCTTAGGTGACAGGGGAGTGGCAGGGTATGGCTACACCTTC | CASSLGDRGVAGYGYTF
TRBJ2-5 | TRBV7-9 | TRBD2 | TGTGCCAGCAGCTCCGGACTAGCGGGGGGCAGTGGAGAGACCCAGTACTTC | CASSSGLAGGSGETQYF
TRBJ1-2 | TRBV18 | - | TGTGCCAGCTCACCAGGAGAGGGTAACTATGGCTACACCTTC | CASSPGEGNYGYTF
TRBJ1-2 | TRBV7-9 | - | TGTGCCAGCAGCTATCCGGCCGACCGGGTTGACTATGGCTACACCTTC | CASSYPADRVDYGYTF
TRBJ1-6 | TRBV25-1 | TRBD1 | TGTGCCAGCAGTGAAGGACAGGGAGGCAGATCACCCCTCCACTTT | CASSEGQGGRSPLHF
TRBJ2-5 | TRBV19 | - | TGTGCCAGTAGTATGGGCCTCCTACTAGGAGGCGAGACCCAGTACTTC | CASSMGLLLGGETQYF
TRBJ2-5 | TRBV18 | TRBD2 | TGTGCCAGCTCCCCAACTAGCGGACAAGAGACCCAGTACTTC | CASSPTSGQETQYF